The TCR beta chain described here comes from a study of identical twins. In TCRdb, the 5' RACE reads were re-called with MiXCR into one record per CDR3 protein. This sample carries 600,000 to 800,000 distinct CDR3 sequences, around 20% of them seen once, and the ten largest clones take about 4.5%. This CDR3 is 16 amino acids long. From germline, CDR1 is SGHRS and CDR2 YFSETQ. V trimming: 4 bases; J trimming: 5 bases; junction bases outside the gene matches: 11. In its sample, this clonotype was seen many times. The data also belong to a second study, concerning T cells expressing NK-cell markers. As that study records: The study sequenced eight donors, seven HCMV-seropositive and one seronegative.

Specimen: PBMCs. The sequence came from a young woman in good health. V is TRBV5-1 and J is TRBJ2-1; TRBD1 agrees at 8 bases. CDR3 sequence (DNA): TGCGCCAGCAGCGTTTTGGGTCAGGGGGCGAACAATGAGCAGTTCTTC. Amino acid sequence: CASSVLGQGANNEQFF. Filled out from reference TRBV5-1 and TRBJ2-1, the complete variable domain reads KAGVTQTPRYLIKTRGQQVTLSCSPISGHRSVSWYQQTPGQGLQFLFEYFSETQRNKGNFPGRFSGRQFSNSRSEMNVSTLELGDSALYLCASSVLGQGANNEQFFGPGTRLTVL.